The 6 T cell receptor beta chains presented below share a single source sample, sequenced in a study of blood T cell repertoires in COVID-19. Repertoires were generated with immunoSEQ multiplex PCR, while TCRdb's copy carries only in-frame clones and drops some. The repertoire holds about 210,000 clones, with more than 70% as singletons. Input material: peripheral blood. The receptors were gathered from a man aged 50 to 60 with active or convalescent COVID-19.

The rearrangement links TRBV25-1 to TRBJ2-5, with D maybe TRBD1 (7 bases). This CDR3 has 16 residues. Germline V gene sequence: CDR1 MGHDK, CDR2 SYGVNS. With 1 base removed from V and 4 bases from J, the gap between germline ends came to 16 bases. This CDR3 reads CASSELEGGGGETQYF. DNA of the CDR3: TGTGCCAGCAGTGAATTGGAAGGAGGGGGCGGAGAGACCCAGTACTTC.

The V call is TRBV6-5, the J call TRBJ2-5, with D uncertain. From germline, CDR1 is MNHEY and CDR2 SVGAGI. The CDR3 is 15 residues long. V was trimmed by 4 bases and J by 1 base, leaving 13 bases between them. The CDR3 sequence is CASSSLLETQETQYF. The CDR3 bases are TGTGCCAGCAGTTCCCTGCTAGAAACCCAAGAGACCCAGTACTTC.

This clone is medium-sized (0.01 to 0.1%) by share. V usage is TRBV5-4 and J usage is TRBJ1-2, with TRBD1 as a possible D gene (5 bases). The V gene's germline CDR1 is SGHNT and CDR2 YYREEE (reference sequence). V was cut by 0 bases and J by 7 bases, with 16 bases left in between. The CDR3 is made up of 15 amino acids. The CDR3 protein is CASSLDRAGMTGYTF. CDR3 bases: TGTGCCAGCAGCTTGGATCGGGCAGGGATGACTGGCTACACCTTC.

This chain uses TRBV11-2 with TRBJ2-3; perhaps TRBD2 as D (5 bases). CDR1 SGHAT and CDR2 FQNNGV come from the germline V gene. V shed 5 bases and J shed 10 bases, with 19 bases lying between them. The CDR3 has 14 residues. CDR3 nucleotide sequence: TGTGCCAGCAGCGCACTAGAGCAGGTATATCCGCAGTATTTT. This sequence encodes CASSALEQVYPQYF.

This clone was picked up a small number of times. The chain employs TRBV7-9 and TRBJ2-6; TRBD1 matches 7 bases. Looked up from germline, CDR1 is SEHNR and CDR2 is FQNEAQ (reference sequence). V trimming: 5 bases; J trimming: 12 bases; junction bases outside the gene matches: 7. This CDR3 is 13 amino acids long. CDR3 nucleotide sequence: TGTGCCAGCAGCCAGGGGACAGAACTCGTCCTGACTTTC. The encoded protein is CASSQGTELVLTF.

This chain joins TRBV28 and TRBJ2-3; 7 nucleotides line up with TRBD2. Trimming at V came to 0 bases and at J to 0 bases, leaving 12 bases not matched to a gene. The CDR3 spans 19 residues. Looked up from germline, CDR1 is MDHEN and CDR2 is SYDVKM. The CDR3, as DNA: TGTGCCAGCAGTTTATGGGGGGGAGGGCTAGCGAGAAGCACAGATACGCAGTATTTT. It is translated as CASSLWGGGLARSTDTQYF.